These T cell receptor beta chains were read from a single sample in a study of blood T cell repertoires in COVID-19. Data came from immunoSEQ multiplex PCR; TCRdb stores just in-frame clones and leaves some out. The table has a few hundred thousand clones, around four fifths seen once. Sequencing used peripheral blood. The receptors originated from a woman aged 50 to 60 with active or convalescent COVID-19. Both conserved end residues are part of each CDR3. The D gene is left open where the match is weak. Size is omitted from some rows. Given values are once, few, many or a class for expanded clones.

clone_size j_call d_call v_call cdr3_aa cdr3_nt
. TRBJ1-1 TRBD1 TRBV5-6 CASSSLIQETGRNTEAFF TGTGCCAGCAGCTCCCTAATCCAAGAGACAGGGAGGAACACTGAAGCTTTCTTT
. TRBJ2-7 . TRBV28 CASRKGVEQYF TGTGCCAGCAGGAAGGGGGTCGAGCAGTACTTC
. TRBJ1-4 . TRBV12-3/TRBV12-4 CASSLKERGKLFF TGTGCCAGCAGTTTGAAGGAGCGCGGAAAACTGTTTTTT
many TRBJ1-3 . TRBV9 CASSTDVRGFGNTIYF TGTGCCAGCAGCACCGACGTCAGGGGTTTTGGAAACACCATATATTTT
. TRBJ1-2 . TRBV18 CASSPRPDGYTF TGTGCCAGCTCACCACGGCCTGATGGCTACACCTTC
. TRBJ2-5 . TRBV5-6 CASSFGETQYF TGTGCCAGCAGCTTCGGAGAGACCCAGTACTTC
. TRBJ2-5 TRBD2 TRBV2 CASSGTGGETQYF TGTGCCAGCAGTGGAACGGGAGGGGAGACCCAGTACTTC
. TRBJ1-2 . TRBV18 CASSPEGQGYGYTF TGTGCCAGCTCACCGGAAGGGCAGGGCTATGGCTACACCTTC
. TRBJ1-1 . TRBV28 CASSLILQGTEAFF TGTGCCAGCAGTTTAATCTTACAGGGCACTGAAGCTTTCTTT
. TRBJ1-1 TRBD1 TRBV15 CATSRGPGTDGTEAFF TGTGCCACCAGCAGAGGCCCGGGGACAGATGGCACTGAAGCTTTCTTT
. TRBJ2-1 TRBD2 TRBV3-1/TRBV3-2 CASSQALAGSNEQFF TGTGCCAGCAGCCAAGCACTAGCGGGAAGTAATGAGCAGTTCTTC
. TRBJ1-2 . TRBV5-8 CASSLPGTYGYTF TGTGCCAGCAGCTTACCAGGGACTTACGGCTACACCTTC
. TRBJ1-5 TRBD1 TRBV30 CAWSRDRGDQPQHF TGTGCCTGGAGTCGGGACAGGGGTGATCAGCCCCAGCATTTT
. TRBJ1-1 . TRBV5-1 CASSLGFTGPLTEAFF TGCGCCAGCAGCTTGGGATTCACAGGACCCCTTACTGAAGCTTTCTTT
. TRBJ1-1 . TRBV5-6 CASSLGTYSTEAFF TGTGCCAGCAGCCTCGGAACCTACAGCACTGAAGCTTTCTTT
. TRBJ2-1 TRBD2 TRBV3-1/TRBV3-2 CASSQDRTSGSNEQFF TGTGCCAGCAGCCAAGATAGGACTAGCGGGAGCAATGAGCAGTTCTTC
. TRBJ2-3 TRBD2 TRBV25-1 CASGEREGLTDTQYF TGTGCCAGCGGAGAGCGGGAGGGGTTGACAGATACGCAGTATTTT
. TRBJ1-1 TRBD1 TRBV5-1 CASSLGQGITEAFF TGCGCCAGCAGCTTGGGACAGGGAATCACTGAAGCTTTCTTT
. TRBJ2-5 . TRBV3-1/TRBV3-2 CASSQVGLPVQTQYF TGTGCCAGCAGCCAAGTGGGACTCCCTGTGCAAACCCAGTACTTC
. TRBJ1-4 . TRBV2 CASSGGRRNEKLFF TGTGCCAGCAGTGGTGGGAGGCGGAATGAAAAACTGTTTTTT
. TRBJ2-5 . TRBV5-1 CASSPGRGGQSETQYF TGCGCCAGCAGCCCCGGAAGGGGGGGTCAATCGGAGACCCAGTACTTC
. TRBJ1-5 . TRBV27 CASGGLSNQPQHF TGTGCCTCGGGGGGTTTGAGCAATCAGCCCCAGCATTTT